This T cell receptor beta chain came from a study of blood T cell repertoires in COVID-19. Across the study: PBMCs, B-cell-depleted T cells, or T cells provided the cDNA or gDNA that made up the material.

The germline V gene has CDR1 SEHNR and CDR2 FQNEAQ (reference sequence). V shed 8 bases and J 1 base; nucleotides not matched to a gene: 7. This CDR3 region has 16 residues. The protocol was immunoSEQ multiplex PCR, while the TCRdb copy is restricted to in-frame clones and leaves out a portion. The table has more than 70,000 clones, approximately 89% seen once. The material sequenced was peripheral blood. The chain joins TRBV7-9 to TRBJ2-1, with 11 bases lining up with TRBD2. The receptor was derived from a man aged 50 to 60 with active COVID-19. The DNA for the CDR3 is TGTGCCAGCGCGCTAGCGGGGGGCCCGTCCTACAATGAGCAGTTCTTC. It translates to CASALAGGPSYNEQFF.